The rows below give T cell receptor beta chains drawn from one sample of a study of T-cell memory formation after mild COVID-19. Each CDR3 protein gets one entry after TCRdb re-called the 5' RACE reads with MiXCR. Altogether approximately 250,000 distinct CDR3 sequences are present, roughly 17% being singletons, with the ten largest covering around a fifth. Material for sequencing was PBMCs or a T cell subset sorted from them (not recorded which). The receptor set was obtained from a young man who had mild COVID-19 (a few samples of this study predate the infection). Cell type and time point are not known. Each CDR3 is given with its conserved first and last residue. The D gene is left open where the match is weak. Clone size appears in some rows only: once, few, many, or a class for an expanded clone.

>14|.|TRBV5-1|.|TRBJ1-5
CASSLGGSDQPQHF
TGCGCCAGCAGCTTGGGGGGGTCGGATCAGCCCCAGCATTTT
>17|TRBD1|TRBV5-5|.|TRBJ2-6
CASSLRDRVAGANVLTF
TGTGCCAGCAGCTTGCGCGACAGGGTCGCTGGGGCCAACGTCCTGACTTTC
>15|.|TRBV5-4|.|TRBJ2-6
CASSLAVSGANVLTF
TGTGCCAGCAGCTTGGCCGTCTCTGGGGCCAACGTCCTGACTTTC
>13|TRBD1|TRBV12-3/TRBV12-4|few|TRBJ1-2
CASSLGDRAGYTF
TGTGCCAGCAGTTTAGGGGACAGGGCTGGCTACACCTTC
>14|.|TRBV6-2/TRBV6-3|few|TRBJ2-7
CASRPGGRLYEQYF
TGTGCCAGCAGGCCCGGGGGGCGACTCTACGAGCAGTACTTC
>14|TRBD2|TRBV28|.|TRBJ2-3
CASTKRGSTDTQYF
TGTGCCAGCACCAAGCGGGGGTCAACCGATACGCAGTATTTT
>16|.|TRBV10-3|few|TRBJ2-2
CAISPSVVGGTGELFF
TGTGCCATCAGCCCCTCAGTCGTGGGAGGCACCGGGGAGCTGTTTTTT
>15|.|TRBV7-2|few|TRBJ1-1
CASSLATAAETEAFF
TGTGCCAGCAGCTTAGCCACAGCCGCCGAAACTGAAGCTTTCTTT
>13|.|TRBV5-1|.|TRBJ1-1
CASSPDSNTEAFF
TGCGCCAGCAGCCCAGACAGCAACACTGAAGCTTTCTTT
>15|.|TRBV12-3/TRBV12-4|few|TRBJ2-1
CASLSSGRLRNEQFF
TGTGCCAGCTTGTCCTCGGGACGGTTGAGGAATGAGCAGTTCTTC
>17|TRBD1|TRBV7-9|few|TRBJ1-6
CASSLTGATGYNSPLHF
TGTGCCAGCAGCCTTACTGGAGCGACAGGGTATAATTCACCCCTCCACTTT
>14|.|TRBV12-3/TRBV12-4|.|TRBJ2-1
CASSQAGSHNEQFF
TGTGCCAGCAGTCAGGCCGGGTCCCACAATGAGCAGTTCTTC
>15|.|TRBV10-3|.|TRBJ2-1
CAISDGGSSYNEQFF
TGTGCCATTAGTGACGGCGGTAGCTCCTACAATGAGCAGTTCTTC
>18|TRBD2|TRBV4-3|few|TRBJ2-3
CASSQDPWLAGGNLGRYF
TGCGCCAGCAGCCAAGATCCCTGGCTAGCGGGGGGGAACTTAGGACGGTATTTT
>12|.|TRBV7-9|.|TRBJ2-5
CASSLRMETQYF
TGTGCCAGCAGCTTACGTATGGAGACCCAGTACTTC
>14|.|TRBV19|few|TRBJ1-5
CASKSWDSNQPQHF
TGTGCCAGTAAGTCGTGGGATAGCAATCAGCCCCAGCATTTT
>14|.|TRBV6-5|.|TRBJ2-1
CASTGARSYNEQFF
TGTGCCAGCACCGGCGCCCGCTCCTACAATGAGCAGTTCTTC
>15|.|TRBV15|.|TRBJ2-5
CATSRDLGGQETPYF
TGTGCCACCAGCAGAGATTTGGGGGGGCAGGAGACCCCGTACTTC
>11|.|TRBV25-1|.|TRBJ2-1
CASKRGGEQFF
TGTGCCAGCAAGAGGGGTGGTGAGCAGTTCTTC
>15|.|TRBV29-1|few|TRBJ1-1
CSVEDPQGMDTEAFF
TGCAGCGTTGAAGATCCCCAGGGAATGGACACTGAAGCTTTCTTT
>14|.|TRBV7-2|.|TRBJ2-5
CASSLVWRSETQYF
TGTGCCAGCAGCTTAGTATGGCGATCGGAGACCCAGTACTTC
>16|.|TRBV5-1|.|TRBJ2-5
CASSLEAARGRETQYF
TGCGCCAGCAGCTTGGAGGCAGCGCGGGGGCGGGAGACCCAGTACTTC
>16|.|TRBV5-5|.|TRBJ2-1
CASSSTWRQAQNEQFF
TGTGCCAGCAGCTCAACATGGAGACAGGCTCAAAATGAGCAGTTCTTC
>15|TRBD1|TRBV12-3/TRBV12-4|.|TRBJ1-1
CASSPRQGMSAEAFF
TGTGCCAGCAGCCCCCGACAGGGGATGAGCGCTGAAGCTTTCTTT
>15|TRBD1|TRBV29-1|few|TRBJ1-2
CSVDVGGAGRYGYTF
TGCAGCGTTGATGTAGGGGGCGCGGGCCGATATGGCTACACCTTC
>15|TRBD2|TRBV7-9|few|TRBJ2-5
CASSPSRGDGETQYF
TGTGCCAGCAGTCCTTCGCGGGGGGATGGGGAGACCCAGTACTTC
>16|TRBD1|TRBV12-3/TRBV12-4|.|TRBJ1-4
CASSLVFGQGDEKLFF
TGTGCCAGCAGTTTAGTGTTCGGACAGGGAGACGAAAAACTGTTTTTT
>14|.|TRBV5-6|.|TRBJ2-7
CASSQRPPPYEQYF
TGTGCCAGCAGCCAGCGGCCTCCTCCCTACGAGCAGTACTTC
>14|.|TRBV7-2|.|TRBJ1-2
CASSLAQVSGRYTF
TGTGCCAGCAGCTTAGCGCAGGTCTCCGGGCGCTACACCTTC
>16|.|TRBV9|few|TRBJ2-5
CASSVGASAPSETQYF
TGTGCCAGCAGCGTAGGTGCTAGCGCGCCGTCAGAGACCCAGTACTTC
>15|.|TRBV12-3/TRBV12-4|few|TRBJ2-4
CASSLGGDAKNIQYF
TGTGCCAGCAGTCTTGGGGGTGATGCCAAAAACATTCAGTACTTC
>15|.|TRBV6-5|few|TRBJ2-1
CASSIAAGSYNEQFF
TGTGCCAGCAGCATAGCGGCGGGCTCCTACAATGAGCAGTTCTTC
>14|.|TRBV10-2|few|TRBJ2-3
CASSDTGGTDTQYF
TGCGCCAGCAGTGATACCGGGGGCACAGATACGCAGTATTTT
>15|TRBD1|TRBV18|.|TRBJ2-7
CASSPRRGQGNEQYF
TGTGCCAGCTCACCACGTAGAGGACAGGGGAACGAGCAGTACTTC
>12|.|TRBV7-3|.|TRBJ1-1
CASSAFNTEAFF
TGTGCCAGCAGCGCCTTTAACACTGAAGCTTTCTTT
>14|.|TRBV7-3|.|TRBJ2-7
CASSPTTDYNEQYF
TGTGCCAGCAGTCCTACGACAGATTACAACGAGCAGTACTTC
>16|.|TRBV6-6|.|TRBJ2-2
CASSLDSVPASGELFF
TGTGCCAGCAGCCTGGACAGCGTGCCTGCCTCCGGGGAGCTGTTTTTT
>14|.|TRBV15|few|TRBJ2-2
CATSRDLGAGELFF
TGTGCCACCAGCAGAGATTTAGGCGCCGGGGAGCTGTTTTTT
>15|.|TRBV5-1|few|TRBJ1-3
CAPEAPGPSGNTIYF
TGCGCCCCTGAGGCCCCCGGACCCTCTGGAAACACCATATATTTT
>16|TRBD1|TRBV3-1|.|TRBJ1-3
CASSQGQGATGNTIYF
TGTGCCAGCAGCCAAGGTCAGGGGGCTACTGGAAACACCATATATTTT
>12|.|TRBV5-1|few|TRBJ2-6
CASGSGANVLTF
TGCGCCAGCGGCTCTGGGGCCAACGTCCTGACTTTC
>14|.|TRBV7-2|.|TRBJ1-1
CASSLEATGTEAFF
TGTGCCAGCAGCTTAGAAGCAACTGGCACTGAAGCTTTCTTT
>13|.|TRBV7-3|few|TRBJ2-5
CASSLTHQETQYF
TGTGCCAGCAGCTTGACGCATCAAGAGACCCAGTACTTC
>14|.|TRBV27|.|TRBJ1-1
CASSLGGLITEAFF
TGTGCCAGCAGTTTAGGGGGGCTTATAACTGAAGCTTTCTTT
>14|.|TRBV4-2|few|TRBJ2-5
CASSPDRGAETQYF
TGTGCCAGCAGCCCAGACCGGGGGGCAGAGACCCAGTACTTC
>17|TRBD1|TRBV4-2|few|TRBJ1-2
CASSQQGQGLANYGYTF
TGTGCCAGCAGCCAACAGGGACAGGGTCTCGCTAACTATGGCTACACCTTC
>16|TRBD2|TRBV28|.|TRBJ2-5
CASSPPRLAGTETQYF
TGTGCCAGCAGTCCCCCACGACTAGCGGGGACGGAGACCCAGTACTTC
>15|.|TRBV19|.|TRBJ2-7
CASSTGTGPTYEQYF
TGTGCCAGTAGCACCGGGACGGGCCCAACCTACGAGCAGTACTTC
>12|.|TRBV6-2/TRBV6-3|few|TRBJ1-1
CASRKGNTEAFF
TGTGCCAGCAGGAAAGGAAACACTGAAGCTTTCTTT
>14|.|TRBV7-6|.|TRBJ1-1
CASSLAIGISEAFF
TGTGCCAGCAGCTTAGCTATAGGGATCTCTGAAGCTTTCTTT
>14|TRBD2|TRBV20-1|.|TRBJ2-5
CSARYTGGSETQYF
TGCAGTGCTAGATACACGGGGGGATCAGAGACCCAGTACTTC
>16|TRBD2|TRBV7-7|.|TRBJ2-3
CASSLSSGGAGDTQYF
TGTGCTAGCAGCTTGAGTAGCGGGGGGGCAGGAGATACGCAGTATTTT
>17|.|TRBV5-1|.|TRBJ1-1
CASSLVSALGINTEAFF
TGCGCCAGCAGCTTGGTGTCAGCCTTGGGAATTAACACTGAAGCTTTCTTT
>16|TRBD2|TRBV19|once|TRBJ2-3
CASSTIQRGRSDTQYF
TGTGCCAGTAGTACAATCCAGCGGGGCCGGTCAGATACGCAGTATTTT
>17|.|TRBV6-5|many|TRBJ2-2
CASSYSKDGANTGELFF
TGTGCCAGCAGTTACTCGAAGGACGGAGCGAACACCGGGGAGCTGTTTTTT
>14|.|TRBV7-9|.|TRBJ2-5
CASSLPNNQETQYF
TGTGCCAGCAGCTTACCTAACAATCAGGAGACCCAGTACTTC
>12|.|TRBV3-1|.|TRBJ1-2
CASSQDRRGYTF
TGTGCCAGCAGCCAAGACCGGCGAGGCTACACCTTC
>14|.|TRBV7-2|.|TRBJ1-3
CASSLAPGRNTIYF
TGTGCCAGCAGCTTAGCCCCCGGCAGAAACACCATATATTTT
>13|TRBD1|TRBV5-1|few|TRBJ1-1
CASSLARTGGAFF
TGCGCCAGCAGCTTGGCCAGGACAGGGGGAGCTTTCTTT